This TCR beta chain stems from a study of T-cell reconstitution after alpha-beta-depleted transplantation in children. Overall study results and limits: Diversity of TCRbeta at day 60 was high in some patients, arising from surviving recipient T cells and thymic progenitors. T-cell counts and diversity at one year following transplant were attributed mainly to newly produced T cells. There were reportedly several hundred expanded graft clones from which alpha-beta T cells came about two months after transplant.

Preparing the TCRbeta library involved the use of unique molecular identifiers. MiXCR was run by TCRdb on the PCR reads, yielding one entry per CDR3 protein. The sample has 65,000 to 90,000 distinct CDR3 sequences; roughly 11% are singletons. The CDR3 consists of 16 residues. V trimming: 7 bases; J trimming: 2 bases; junction bases outside the gene matches: 10. This clonotype was observed many times. Its antigen is currently unknown. The chain combines TRBV12-3 or TRBV12-4 with TRBJ2-4; 8 nucleotides line up with TRBD2. This TCR came from a boy under 18 with acute myeloid leukemia, due to receive a stem cell transplant. This specimen consisted of PBMCs, obtained before TCRalphabeta/CD19-depleted stem cell transplant. CDR3 DNA: TGTGCCAGCACCTATCGGGGGGGCTTTACCAAAAACATTCAGTACTTC. This translates into CASTYRGGFTKNIQYF.